Only a few counts were recorded for the clone carrying this T cell receptor beta chain. The antigen remains unidentified. One heparinised draw, averaging roughly 0.12 L, was taken per donor. Stem cell-like memory, regulatory, central memory and naive CD4+ cells were sorted via CD45RO/CCR7/CD25/CD127/CD95/CD27. The data were taken from a study of beta chain features in type 1 diabetes. Expressed TCRB transcripts were sequenced because the entire RNA isolate underwent reverse transcription. TCRdb's table, derived via immunoSEQ multiplex PCR, lists solely in-frame clones and lacks some. The sample lists around 170,000 clones; approximately 8.8% were seen once. Germline values: CDR1 SNHLY, CDR2 FYNNEI. The length of the CDR3 is 12 residues. Trimming left V 2 bases short and J 9 bases short, with 8 bases between. Whole-study findings and limits: Insertion counts at VDJ junctions were lower in type 1 diabetes patients, who also showed more deletions there. Across all four CD4+ subsets, people with type 1 diabetes showed modestly shorter TCRB CDR3s. Equally in patients and controls, shorter templates might have been favored by PCR.

The rearrangement joins TRBV2 to TRBJ2-1; D is uncertain. The TCR was taken from a woman aged 25 to 39 with type 1 diabetes. Sequenced material: central memory CD4+ T cells from blood. CDR3 bases: TGTGCCAGCAGTGAATCGGGTCCTGAGCAGTTCTTC. As protein: CASSESGPEQFF.